The clone carrying this T cell receptor beta chain occurred a few times. Germline V CDR1 and CDR2: DFQATT, SNEGSKA (reference sequence). The CDR3 sequence is 16 residues long. Trimming removed 1 base at V and 0 bases at J, with 15 bases between. This record belongs to a study of T-cell memory formation after mild COVID-19. In TCRdb, the 5' RACE reads were re-called with MiXCR into one record per CDR3 protein. The table has 200,000 to 250,000 distinct CDR3 sequences, under 30% seen once. The clonotype comes from an adult woman who had mild COVID-19 (a few samples of this study predate the infection). Cell type and time point are not known. The chain employs TRBV20-1 and TRBJ1-1; D remains unclear. The specimen sequenced was PBMCs or a T cell subset sorted from them (not recorded which). Here the CDR3 reads CSARVYSEGLNTEAFF. CDR3 DNA sequence: TGCAGTGCTAGAGTATACTCGGAGGGTTTGAACACTGAAGCTTTCTTT.